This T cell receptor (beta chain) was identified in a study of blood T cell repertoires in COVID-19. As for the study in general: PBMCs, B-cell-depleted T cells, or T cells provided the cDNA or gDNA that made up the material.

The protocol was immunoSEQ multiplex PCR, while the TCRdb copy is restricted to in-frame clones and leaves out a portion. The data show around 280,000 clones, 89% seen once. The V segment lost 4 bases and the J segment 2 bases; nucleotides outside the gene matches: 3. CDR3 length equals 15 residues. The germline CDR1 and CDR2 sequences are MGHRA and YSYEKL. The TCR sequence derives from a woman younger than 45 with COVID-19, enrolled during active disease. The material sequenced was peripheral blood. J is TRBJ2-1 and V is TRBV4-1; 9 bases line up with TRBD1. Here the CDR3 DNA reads TGCGCCAGCAGCCCGGGACAGGGCCCCTACAATGAGCAGTTCTTC. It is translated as CASSPGQGPYNEQFF.